This T cell receptor (beta chain) emerged from a study of blood T cell repertoires in COVID-19. Overall study context: T cells, B-cell-depleted T cells, or PBMCs provided the cDNA or gDNA that served as material.

Original analysis: Amplification with reference gene primers provided the estimates of nucleated cell counts. Profiling relied on immunoSEQ multiplex PCR, and the TCRdb table lists in-frame clones only, not all of them. The V and J calls and the clone size are those of that table, but D and trimming were determined from the DNA. Of around 93,000 clones in the sample, more than 75% were seen once. CDR1 is ENHRY and CDR2 is SYGVKD in the germline V gene. CDR3 length equals 15 residues. V lost 3 bases to trimming and J lost 2 bases, with 13 bases between them. V and J are TRBV10-3 and TRBJ2-5; D may be TRBD1 (5 bases). The receptor's source is a man older than 75 with acute or convalescent COVID-19. Sample: peripheral blood. The CDR3 sequence: CAISDSSQGQETQYF. The CDR3 DNA is TGTGCCATCAGTGATTCCTCCCAGGGACAAGAGACCCAGTACTTC.